Presented here are 14 T cell receptor beta chains from one specimen sequenced in a study of T cell responses to AZD1222 COVID-19 vaccine (dated by TCRdb to 2020 to 2023). The time point tag for this specimen amounts to: about 28 days (+/-7) after the second vaccine dose. Libraries were built with the immunoSEQ multiplex PCR assay. TCRdb carries this immuneACCESS record with in-frame sequences only. Its versions omit some clonotypes, under half of them owing to an unresolved V gene in the studies checked, with the rest unexplained. The sample data list approximately 110,000 clones, and about 85% of these were observed just once. About 4.3% of the sample belongs to the ten largest clones. The material was peripheral blood, obtained 28 days after the second AZD1222 dose. These TCRs come from an adult who received the AZD1222 COVID-19 vaccine.

Written as DNA, the CDR3 is TGTGCCAGCAGCCAAGTTTACCAGCCCCAGCATTTT. This codes for CASSQVYQPQHF. V gene TRBV14 combines with J gene TRBJ1-5; D remains ambiguous. CDR1 is SGHDN and CDR2 is FVKESK in the germline V gene. V lost 1 base, J lost 7 bases, and 5 bases lay in between. The CDR3 extends over 12 amino acids.

The rearrangement joins TRBV2 to TRBJ1-2; D gene ambiguous. From germline, CDR1 is SNHLY and CDR2 FYNNEI. The CDR3 runs 14 residues. The V end was cut by 0 bases, the J end by 4 bases, with 9 bases between. In DNA, the CDR3 is TGTGCCAGCAGTGAAGCGAGAGATCTCTATGGCTACACCTTC. This codes for CASSEARDLYGYTF.

This clone was seen only once. The genes are TRBV13 and TRBJ2-5; D is tentatively TRBD1 or TRBD2 (6 bases each). In germline, CDR1 is PRHDT, CDR2 FYEKMQ (reference sequence). The V end lost 7 bases, the J end lost 5 bases, and 17 bases lay between the germline ends. CDR3 size: 14 residues. The CDR3 DNA reads TGTGCCAGCACCCGAGGAGGGGGGCTGGAGACCCAGTACTTC. This codes for CASTRGGGLETQYF.

The gene calls are TRBV24-1 and TRBJ2-5; D possibly corresponds to TRBD2 (5 bases). The CDR3 has 16 residues. V lost 9 bases and J lost 5, with 24 bases in between. In germline, CDR1 is KGHDR, CDR2 SFDVKD. The CDR3 DNA reads as TGTGCCACCCAAAAATCGAGGGCGGGTATTCCGGAGACCCAGTACTTC. Translating it yields CATQKSRAGIPETQYF.

The chain has TRBV19 and TRBJ2-5, with D maybe TRBD2 (5 bases). The CDR3 sequence is 14 residues long. The germline gives CDR1 LNHDA, CDR2 SQIVND (reference sequence). The V gene lost 4 bases and the J gene lost 5 bases, with 14 bases spanning the gap. The CDR3 nucleotides read TGTGCCAGTAGTAATAGCCTAGCAGGCGAGACCCAGTACTTC. Translated, it gives CASSNSLAGETQYF.

The J gene is TRBJ1-1, the V gene TRBV13; 9 bases fit TRBD1. The germline V gene encodes CDR1 PRHDT and CDR2 FYEKMQ (reference sequence). There are 17 residues in the CDR3. V was pared by 0 bases and J by 3 bases, with 8 bases of the junction left unmatched. For the CDR3, the DNA is TGTGCCAGCAGCTTAGGACAGGGGGCGCGAGGGTACACTGAAGCTTTCTTT. Its translation is CASSLGQGARGYTEAFF.

This clone was counted a single time. The V call is TRBV12-3 or TRBV12-4, the J call TRBJ2-7; D is uncertain. Between the trimmed V and J ends, which lost 6 bases and 3 bases, there was a span of 9 bases. The length of the CDR3 is 12 residues. In DNA, the CDR3 is TGTGCCAGCAGGACGGGCAGCTACGAGCAGTACTTC. Protein product: CASRTGSYEQYF.

The rearrangement uses TRBV5-1 and TRBJ2-5; D is perhaps TRBD1 (5 bases). The CDR3 loop spans 17 amino acids. Trimming cost V 1 base and J 4 bases, with 20 bases left between them. Germline CDR1 is SGHRS and CDR2 is YFSETQ. This CDR3 reads CASSLPLSVRVGETQYF. CDR3 sequence (DNA): TGCGCCAGCAGCTTGCCTCTCTCCGTCAGGGTCGGAGAGACCCAGTACTTC.

The J gene is TRBJ2-5, the V gene TRBV28; the D is unclear. Germline V gene lookup returns CDR1 MDHEN and CDR2 SYDVKM. There are 12 residues in the CDR3. V was pared by 3 bases and J by 5 bases, with 7 bases between. CDR3 coding DNA: TGTGCCAGCAGTTTGATGAGGGAGACCCAGTACTTC. Protein product: CASSLMRETQYF.

The chain joins TRBV7-2 to TRBJ1-2; D might be TRBD1 (5 bases). V was shortened by 1 base and J by 8 bases, with 11 bases between the two germline ends. There are 13 residues in the CDR3. Germline V gene sequence: CDR1 SGHTA, CDR2 FQGNSA. The DNA for the CDR3 is TGTGCCAGCAGCTTAGAACAGGCAAGGGGCTACACCTTC. Translating gives CASSLEQARGYTF.

The CDR3 nucleotides read TGTGCCAGCAGCGTAGGAATTTGGTCCGAGACTGGATCGTCAGATACGCAGTATTTT. Its translation: CASSVGIWSETGSSDTQYF. This chain uses TRBV9 with TRBJ2-3; D uncertain. There are 19 residues in the CDR3. Trimming stripped 0 bases from V and 4 bases from J, with 24 bases between. Germline loops: CDR1 SGDLS, CDR2 YYNGEE.

This clone was seen once. The rearrangement uses TRBV7-2 and TRBJ2-1; 10 nucleotides line up with TRBD2. There are 15 residues in the CDR3. Germline CDR1 SGHTA, CDR2 FQGNSA. The trim removed 5 bases at V and 10 bases at J, leaving 11 bases unmatched. This CDR3 reads CASSPPAGGLGEQFF. DNA of the CDR3: TGTGCCAGCAGCCCCCCAGCGGGGGGGCTAGGGGAGCAGTTCTTC.

The CDR3 sequence: CASSLAGNTIYF. The CDR3 nucleotides read TGTGCCAGCAGTTTAGCTGGAAACACCATATATTTT. V usage is TRBV28 and J usage is TRBJ1-3; D not resolved. The CDR3 is made up of 12 amino acids. Germline CDR1 is MDHEN and CDR2 is SYDVKM. V was cut by 2 bases and J by 2 bases, with 1 base left in between.

V usage is TRBV3-1 (or the pseudogene TRBV3-2) and J usage is TRBJ1-2, with unresolved D. The CDR3 runs 11 residues. V was shortened by 5 bases and J by 6 bases, with 7 bases between the two germline ends. CDR1 and CDR2 (germline): LGHDT, YNNKEL (reference sequence). This CDR3 reads CASSNDNGYTF. In nucleotides, the CDR3 is TGTGCCAGCAGCAACGATAATGGCTACACCTTC.